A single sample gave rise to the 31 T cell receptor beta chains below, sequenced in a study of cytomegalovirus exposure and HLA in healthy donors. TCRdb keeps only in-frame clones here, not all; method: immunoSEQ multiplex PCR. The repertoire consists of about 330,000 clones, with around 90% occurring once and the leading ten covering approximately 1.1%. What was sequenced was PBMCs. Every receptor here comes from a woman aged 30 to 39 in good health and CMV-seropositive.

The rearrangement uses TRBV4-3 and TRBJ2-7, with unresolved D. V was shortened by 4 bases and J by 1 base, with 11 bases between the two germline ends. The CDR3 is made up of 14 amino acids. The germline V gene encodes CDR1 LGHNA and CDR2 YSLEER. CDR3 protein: CASSPRVESYEQYF. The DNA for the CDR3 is TGCGCCAGCAGCCCCAGAGTTGAGTCCTACGAGCAGTACTTC.

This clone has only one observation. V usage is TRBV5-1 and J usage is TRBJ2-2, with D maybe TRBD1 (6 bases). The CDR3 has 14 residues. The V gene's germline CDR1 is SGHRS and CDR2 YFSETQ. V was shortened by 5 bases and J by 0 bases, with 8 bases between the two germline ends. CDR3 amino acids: CASRPGANTGELFF. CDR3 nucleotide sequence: TGCGCCAGCAGGCCAGGGGCGAACACCGGGGAGCTGTTTTTT.

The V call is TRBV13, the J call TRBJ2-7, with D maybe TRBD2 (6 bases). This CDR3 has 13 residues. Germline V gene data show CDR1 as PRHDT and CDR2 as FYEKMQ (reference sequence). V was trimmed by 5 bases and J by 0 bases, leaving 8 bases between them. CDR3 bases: TGTGCCAGCAGCAGCGGGTTCTCCTACGAGCAGTACTTC. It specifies CASSSGFSYEQYF.

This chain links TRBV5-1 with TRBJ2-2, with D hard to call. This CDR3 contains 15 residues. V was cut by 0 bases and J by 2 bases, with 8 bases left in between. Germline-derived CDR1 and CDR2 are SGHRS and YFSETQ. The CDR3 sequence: CASSLGTPNTGELFF. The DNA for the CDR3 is TGCGCCAGCAGCTTGGGGACGCCTAACACCGGGGAGCTGTTTTTT.

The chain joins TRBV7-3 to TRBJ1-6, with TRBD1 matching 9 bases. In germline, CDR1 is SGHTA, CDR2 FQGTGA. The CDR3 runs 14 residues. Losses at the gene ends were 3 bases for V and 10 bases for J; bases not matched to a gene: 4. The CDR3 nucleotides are TGTGCCAGCAGCTTGACAGGGGGTCCATCACCCCTCCACTTT. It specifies CASSLTGGPSPLHF.

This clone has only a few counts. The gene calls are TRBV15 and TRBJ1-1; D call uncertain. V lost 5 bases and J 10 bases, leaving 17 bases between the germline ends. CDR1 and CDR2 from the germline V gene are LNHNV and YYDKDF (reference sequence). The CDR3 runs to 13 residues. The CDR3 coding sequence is TGTGCCACCAGCCCAAATGTTGGGTATGGAGCTTTCTTT. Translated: CATSPNVGYGAFF.

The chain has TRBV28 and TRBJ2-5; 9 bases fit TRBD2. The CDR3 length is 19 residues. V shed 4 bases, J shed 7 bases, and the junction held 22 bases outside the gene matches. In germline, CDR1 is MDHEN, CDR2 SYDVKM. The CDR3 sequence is CASSSPLGSGGPYPGTQYF. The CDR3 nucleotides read TGTGCCAGCAGTTCCCCCCTGGGGAGCGGGGGGCCATATCCGGGGACCCAGTACTTC. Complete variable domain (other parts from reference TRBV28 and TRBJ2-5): DVKVTQSSRYLVKRTGEKVFLECVQDMDHENMFWYRQDPGLGLRLIYFSYDVKMKEKGDIPEGYSVSREKKERFSLILESASTNQTSMYLCASSSPLGSGGPYPGTQYFGPGTRLLVL.

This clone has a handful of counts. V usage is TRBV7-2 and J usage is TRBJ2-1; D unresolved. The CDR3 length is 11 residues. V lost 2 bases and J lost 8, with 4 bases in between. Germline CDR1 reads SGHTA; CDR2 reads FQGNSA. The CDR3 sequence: CASSLSDEQFF. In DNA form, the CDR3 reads TGTGCCAGCAGCTTAAGTGATGAGCAGTTCTTC.

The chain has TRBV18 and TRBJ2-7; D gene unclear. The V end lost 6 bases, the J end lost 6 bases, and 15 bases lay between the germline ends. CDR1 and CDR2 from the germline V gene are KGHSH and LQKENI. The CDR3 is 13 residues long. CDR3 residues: CASSPDFGSEQYF. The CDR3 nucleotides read TGTGCCAGCTCTCCCGACTTTGGCTCCGAGCAGTACTTC.

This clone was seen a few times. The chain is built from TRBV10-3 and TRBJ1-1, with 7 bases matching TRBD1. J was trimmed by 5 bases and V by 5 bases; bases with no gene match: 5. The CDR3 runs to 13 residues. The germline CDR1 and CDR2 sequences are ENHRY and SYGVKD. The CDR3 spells CAISQGERTEAFF. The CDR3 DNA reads TGTGCCATCAGTCAGGGGGAACGAACTGAAGCTTTCTTT.

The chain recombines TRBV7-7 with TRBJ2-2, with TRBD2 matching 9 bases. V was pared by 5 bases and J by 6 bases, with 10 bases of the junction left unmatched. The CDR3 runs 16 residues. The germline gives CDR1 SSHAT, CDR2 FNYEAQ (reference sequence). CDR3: CASSPGTSLGAGELFF. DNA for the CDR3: TGTGCCAGCAGCCCGGGGACTAGCCTTGGAGCCGGGGAGCTGTTTTTT.

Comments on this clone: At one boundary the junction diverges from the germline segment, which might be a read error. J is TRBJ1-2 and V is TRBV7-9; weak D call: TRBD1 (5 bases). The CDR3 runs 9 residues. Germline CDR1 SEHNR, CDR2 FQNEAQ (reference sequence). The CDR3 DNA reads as TGTGCCAGCATCCCCGACAGCCACTTC. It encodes CASIPDSHF.

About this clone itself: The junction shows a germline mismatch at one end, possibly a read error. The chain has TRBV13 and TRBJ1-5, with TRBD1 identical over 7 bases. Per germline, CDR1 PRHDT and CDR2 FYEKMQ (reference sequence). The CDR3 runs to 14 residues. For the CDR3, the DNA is TGTGCCAGCAGCCTAGGACAGGACAATCAGCCCCAGCATTTT. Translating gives CASSLGQDNQPQHF. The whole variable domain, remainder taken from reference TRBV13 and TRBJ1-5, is AAGVIQSPRHLIKEKRETATLKCYPIPRHDTVYWYQQGPGQDPQFLISFYEKMQSDKGSIPDRFSAQQFSDYHSELNMSSLELGDSALYFCASSLGQDNQPQHFGDGTRLSIL.

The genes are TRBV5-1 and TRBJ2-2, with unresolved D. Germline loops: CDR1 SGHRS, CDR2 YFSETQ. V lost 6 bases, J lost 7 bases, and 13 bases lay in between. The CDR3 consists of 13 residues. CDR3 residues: CASKRPPGGELFF. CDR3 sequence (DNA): TGCGCCAGCAAACGACCTCCCGGCGGGGAGCTGTTTTTT.

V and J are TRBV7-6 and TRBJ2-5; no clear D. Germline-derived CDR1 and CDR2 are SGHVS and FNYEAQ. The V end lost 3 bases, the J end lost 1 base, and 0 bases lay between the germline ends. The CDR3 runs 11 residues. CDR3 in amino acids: CASSFQETQYF. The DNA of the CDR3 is TGTGCCAGCAGCTTCCAAGAGACCCAGTACTTC.

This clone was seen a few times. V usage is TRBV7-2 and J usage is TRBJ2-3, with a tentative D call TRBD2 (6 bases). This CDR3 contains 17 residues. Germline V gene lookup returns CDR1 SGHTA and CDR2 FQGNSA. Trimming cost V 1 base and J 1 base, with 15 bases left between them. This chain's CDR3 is CASSLDVMRGRTDTQYF. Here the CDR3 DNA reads TGTGCCAGCAGCTTAGACGTCATGCGGGGTCGCACAGATACGCAGTATTTT.

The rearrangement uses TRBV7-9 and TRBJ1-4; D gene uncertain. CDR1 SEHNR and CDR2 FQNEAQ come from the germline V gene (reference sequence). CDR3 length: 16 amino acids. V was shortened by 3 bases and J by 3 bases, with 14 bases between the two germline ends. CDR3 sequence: CASSFRPGISNEKLFF. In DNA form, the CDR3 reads TGTGCCAGCAGCTTTCGCCCGGGGATATCTAATGAAAAACTGTTTTTT.

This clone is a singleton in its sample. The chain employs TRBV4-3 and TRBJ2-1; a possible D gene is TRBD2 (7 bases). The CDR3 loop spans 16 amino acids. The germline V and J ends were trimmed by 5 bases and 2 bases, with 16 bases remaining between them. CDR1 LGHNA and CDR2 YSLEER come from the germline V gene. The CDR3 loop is CASSAQYGGPYNEQFF. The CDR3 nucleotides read TGCGCCAGCAGCGCCCAGTACGGGGGGCCCTACAATGAGCAGTTCTTC.

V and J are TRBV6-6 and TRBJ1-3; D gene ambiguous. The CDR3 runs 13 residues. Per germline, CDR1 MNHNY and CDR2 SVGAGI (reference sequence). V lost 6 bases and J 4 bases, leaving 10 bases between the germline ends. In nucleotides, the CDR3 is TGTGCCAGCAGCCTCGACAAAGGAAACACCATATATTTT. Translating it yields CASSLDKGNTIYF.

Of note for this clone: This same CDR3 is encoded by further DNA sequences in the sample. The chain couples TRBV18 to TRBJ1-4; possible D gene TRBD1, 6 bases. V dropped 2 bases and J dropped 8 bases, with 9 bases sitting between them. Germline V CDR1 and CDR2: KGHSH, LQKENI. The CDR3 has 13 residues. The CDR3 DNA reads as TGTGCCAGCTCACCAGGGGGCGGCGAAAAACTGTTTTTT. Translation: CASSPGGGEKLFF.

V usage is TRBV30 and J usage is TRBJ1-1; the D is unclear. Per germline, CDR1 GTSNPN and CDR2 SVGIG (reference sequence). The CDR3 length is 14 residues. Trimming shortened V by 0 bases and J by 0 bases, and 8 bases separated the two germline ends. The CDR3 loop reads CAWSVLSMNTEAFF. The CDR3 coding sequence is TGTGCCTGGAGTGTTTTGAGTATGAACACTGAAGCTTTCTTT.

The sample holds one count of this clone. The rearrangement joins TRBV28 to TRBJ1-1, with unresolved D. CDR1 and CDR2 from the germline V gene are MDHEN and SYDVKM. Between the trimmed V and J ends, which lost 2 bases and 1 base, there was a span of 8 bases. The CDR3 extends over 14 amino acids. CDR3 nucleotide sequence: TGTGCCAGCAGTTTAACCAGGCGGAACACTGAAGCTTTCTTT. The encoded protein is CASSLTRRNTEAFF.

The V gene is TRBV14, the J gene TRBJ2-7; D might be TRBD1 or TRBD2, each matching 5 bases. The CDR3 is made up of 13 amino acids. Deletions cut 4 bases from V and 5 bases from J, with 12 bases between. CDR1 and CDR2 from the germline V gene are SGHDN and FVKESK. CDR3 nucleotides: TGTGCCAGCAGCCCGGGACCCTTCGACGAGCAGTACTTC. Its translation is CASSPGPFDEQYF.

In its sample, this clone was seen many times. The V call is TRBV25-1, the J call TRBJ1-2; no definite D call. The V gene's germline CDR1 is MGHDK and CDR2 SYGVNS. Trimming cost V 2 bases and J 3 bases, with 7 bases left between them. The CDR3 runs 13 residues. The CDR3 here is CASSETADYGYTF. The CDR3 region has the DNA TGTGCCAGCAGTGAAACAGCAGACTATGGCTACACCTTC.

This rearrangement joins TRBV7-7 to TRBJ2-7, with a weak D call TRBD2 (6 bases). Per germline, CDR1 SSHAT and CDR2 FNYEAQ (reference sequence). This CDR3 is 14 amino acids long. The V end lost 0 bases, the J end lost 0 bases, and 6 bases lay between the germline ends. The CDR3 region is CASSLAGSSYEQYF. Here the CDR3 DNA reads TGTGCCAGCAGCTTAGCCGGGAGCTCCTACGAGCAGTACTTC.

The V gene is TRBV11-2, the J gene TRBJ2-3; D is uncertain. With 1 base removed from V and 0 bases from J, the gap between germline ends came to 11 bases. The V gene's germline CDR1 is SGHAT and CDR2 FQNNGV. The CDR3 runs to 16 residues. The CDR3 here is CASSLGPATSTDTQYF. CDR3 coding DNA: TGTGCCAGCAGCTTAGGGCCTGCCACTAGCACAGATACGCAGTATTTT.

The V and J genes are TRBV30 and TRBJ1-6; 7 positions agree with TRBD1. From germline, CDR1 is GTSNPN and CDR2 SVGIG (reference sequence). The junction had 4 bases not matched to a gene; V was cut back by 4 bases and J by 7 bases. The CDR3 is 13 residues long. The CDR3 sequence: CAWTGQSNSPLHF. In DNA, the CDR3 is TGTGCCTGGACGGGACAGTCGAATTCACCCCTCCACTTT.

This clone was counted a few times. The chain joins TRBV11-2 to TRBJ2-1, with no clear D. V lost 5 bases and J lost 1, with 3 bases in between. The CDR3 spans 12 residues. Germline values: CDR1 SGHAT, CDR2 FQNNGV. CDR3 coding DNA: TGTGCCAGCAGCAATTCCTACAATGAGCAGTTCTTC. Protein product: CASSNSYNEQFF.

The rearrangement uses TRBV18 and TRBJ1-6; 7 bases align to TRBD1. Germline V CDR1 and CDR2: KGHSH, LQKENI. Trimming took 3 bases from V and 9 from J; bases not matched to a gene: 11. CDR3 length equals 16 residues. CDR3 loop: CASSPPGRGLFSPLHF. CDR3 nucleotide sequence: TGTGCCAGCTCACCCCCCGGAAGGGGGCTATTTTCACCCCTCCACTTT.

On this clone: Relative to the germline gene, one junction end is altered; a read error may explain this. Here the CDR3 reads CASSYGGGEIEGDF. The CDR3 DNA is TGTGCCAGCAGTTATGGAGGTGGGGAGATTGAAGGGGACTTC. This chain uses TRBV6-6 with TRBJ2-5, with D perhaps being TRBD1 or TRBD2 (5 bases each). The germline V gene encodes CDR1 MNHNY and CDR2 SVGAGI (reference sequence). This CDR3 has 14 amino acids.

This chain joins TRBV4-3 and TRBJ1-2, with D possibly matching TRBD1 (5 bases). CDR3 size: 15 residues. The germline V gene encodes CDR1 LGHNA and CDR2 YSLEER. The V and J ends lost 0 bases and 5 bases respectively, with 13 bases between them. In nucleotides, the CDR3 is TGCGCCAGCAGCCAAGATAGTGACAGCCTTTATGGCTACACCTTC. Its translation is CASSQDSDSLYGYTF.